This entry lists 22 T cell receptor beta chains sequenced from one sample in a study of blood T cell repertoires in COVID-19. Only in-frame clones appear in the TCRdb table, and some are missing; sequencing was by immunoSEQ multiplex PCR. The sample has roughly 190,000 clones, about 90% seen once. Sequencing was performed on PBMCs or T cells enriched from blood (not recorded which). The receptors shown here come from a woman aged 25-40 years who had recovered from COVID-19.

The gene calls are TRBV7-9 and TRBJ1-5, with D possibly matching TRBD1 (5 bases). V lost 5 bases and J 4 bases, leaving 12 bases between the germline ends. Germline CDR1 and CDR2: SEHNR and FQNEAQ (reference sequence). The CDR3 has 14 amino acids. CDR3 region: CASSKDSLNQPQHF. In DNA form, the CDR3 reads TGTGCCAGCAGCAAAGACAGTTTGAATCAGCCCCAGCATTTT.

This chain links TRBV6-5 with TRBJ1-1; 8 bases align to TRBD1. Trimming at V came to 8 bases and at J to 2 bases, leaving 10 bases not matched to a gene. Germline V gene data show CDR1 as MNHEY and CDR2 as SVGAGI. The length of the CDR3 is 15 residues. Written as DNA, the CDR3 is TGTGCCAGCGGAAAGACAGGGGCGATTAACACTGAAGCTTTCTTT. This translates into CASGKTGAINTEAFF.

The rearrangement joins TRBV9 to TRBJ2-1; 11 bases line up with TRBD2. This CDR3 has 18 amino acids. V lost 3 bases, J lost 5 bases, and 13 bases stayed unmatched. Germline assignment: CDR1 SGDLS and CDR2 YYNGEE. The CDR3 region is CASSAEPGLAAINNEQFF. The CDR3 DNA follows: TGTGCCAGCAGCGCCGAACCGGGACTAGCGGCCATAAACAATGAGCAGTTCTTC. The whole variable domain, remainder taken from reference TRBV9 and TRBJ2-1, is DSGVTQTPKHLITATGQRVTLRCSPRSGDLSVYWYQQSLDQGLQFLIQYYNGEERAKGNILERFSAQQFPDLHSELNLSSLELGDSALYFCASSAEPGLAAINNEQFFGPGTRLTVL.

V usage is TRBV27 and J usage is TRBJ1-2; 10 nucleotides line up with TRBD1. The CDR3 is 17 amino acids. CDR1 MNHEY and CDR2 SMNVEV come from the germline V gene (reference sequence). With V trimmed by 5 bases and J by 0 bases, 9 bases remained unmatched. CDR3 sequence: CASSLRTGGRANYGYTF. The CDR3 nucleotides read TGTGCCAGCAGTCTGCGGACAGGGGGAAGGGCTAACTATGGCTACACCTTC.

The gene calls are TRBV7-9 and TRBJ1-4, with D perhaps TRBD1 (6 bases). This CDR3 has 14 residues. V was cut by 7 bases and J by 8 bases, with 17 bases left in between. The germline gives CDR1 SEHNR, CDR2 FQNEAQ (reference sequence). This chain's CDR3 is CASTGLGGGEKLFF. Written as DNA, the CDR3 is TGTGCCAGCACCGGACTAGGGGGAGGCGAAAAACTGTTTTTT.

The gene calls are TRBV27 and TRBJ2-3; TRBD2 matches 7 bases. CDR3 length: 14 amino acids. Germline V gene sequence: CDR1 MNHEY, CDR2 SMNVEV (reference sequence). The ends lost 5 bases at V and 6 bases at J; junction bases unmatched: 8. CDR3 sequence (DNA): TGTGCCAGCAGTCCGTGGGAGGGCCGGGATACGCAGTATTTT. It translates to CASSPWEGRDTQYF.

The chain couples TRBV3-1 (or the pseudogene TRBV3-2) to TRBJ1-2; 8 positions match TRBD1. Trimming removed 4 bases from V and 4 bases from J; junction bases left unmatched: 2. CDR3 length equals 13 residues. Germline V lookup: CDR1 LGHDT, CDR2 YNNKEL (reference sequence). For the CDR3, the DNA is TGTGCCAGCAGCCCCGGGACAGGCTATGGCTACACCTTC. Translating gives CASSPGTGYGYTF.

J is TRBJ2-1 and V is TRBV2; D is unclear. With 6 bases removed from V and 6 bases from J, the gap between germline ends came to 15 bases. CDR1 and CDR2 (germline): SNHLY, FYNNEI. The length of the CDR3 is 14 residues. The CDR3 loop reads CASSVFFSGNEQFF. DNA for the CDR3: TGTGCCAGCAGCGTTTTTTTTTCGGGCAATGAGCAGTTCTTC.

The chain joins TRBV19 to TRBJ1-3; a possible D gene is TRBD1 (5 bases). In germline, CDR1 is LNHDA, CDR2 SQIVND (reference sequence). V was clipped by 7 bases and J by 0 bases, with 13 bases between them. The CDR3 consists of 15 residues. CDR3 coding DNA: TGTGCCAGTATACAGGAGCCCTTCTCTGGAAACACCATATATTTT. It encodes CASIQEPFSGNTIYF.

V and J are TRBV21-1 and TRBJ1-4; no DNA check was done on the table's D call, TRBD1. TRBV21-1 constitutes a pseudogene. The CDR3 is 15 residues long. The CDR3 region has the DNA TGTGCCAGCAGCAGCCAGGGACAGGATAATGAAAAACTGTTTTTT. Its protein product is CASSSQGQDNEKLFF.

The chain combines TRBV19 with TRBJ2-1, with TRBD2 identical over 7 bases. This CDR3 spans 14 amino acids. V lost 9 bases and J lost 7; bases outside the gene matches: 12. Germline V lookup: CDR1 LNHDA, CDR2 SQIVND (reference sequence). The CDR3 loop is CASHVGGSWNEQFF. CDR3 in DNA: TGTGCCAGCCACGTGGGCGGGAGTTGGAATGAGCAGTTCTTC.

The rearrangement joins TRBV11-3 to TRBJ2-7; D is possibly TRBD1 (5 bases). The CDR3 length is 14 residues. Germline V CDR1 and CDR2: SGHNT, YENEEA. V lost 5 bases and J lost 1, with 12 bases in between. CDR3: CASSLRQGSYEQYF. DNA of the CDR3: TGTGCCAGCAGCCTAAGGCAGGGTTCCTACGAGCAGTACTTC.

This chain joins TRBV5-1 and TRBJ2-7, with 9 nucleotides matching TRBD1. Trimming removed 9 bases from V and 3 bases from J; junction bases left unmatched: 13. CDR1 and CDR2 (germline): SGHRS, YFSETQ. The CDR3 covers 15 residues. CDR3: CATQDLGDRVYEQYF. The CDR3 DNA sequence: TGCGCCACCCAAGACCTTGGGGACAGGGTCTACGAGCAGTACTTC.

The V and J genes are TRBV5-6 and TRBJ1-6; TRBD1 might be the D (5 bases). Germline CDR1 reads SGHDT; CDR2 reads YYEEEE. The CDR3 spans 16 residues. Trimming shortened V by 3 bases and J by 4 bases, and 14 bases separated the two germline ends. CDR3 in DNA: TGTGCCAGCAGCTCTGCGGGGCTCAGGTATAATTCACCCCTCCACTTT. Protein sequence: CASSSAGLRYNSPLHF.

To note about this clone: At one end, the junction sequence differs from germline, possibly due to a read error. V is TRBV7-9 and J is TRBJ1-1; 11 bases line up with TRBD1. The V gene's germline CDR1 is SEHNR and CDR2 FQNEAQ (reference sequence). This CDR3 is 12 amino acids long. This chain's CDR3 is CASTLGDRGAFF. DNA of the CDR3: TGTGCCAGCACCTTAGGGGACAGGGGGGCTTTCTTT.

The chain uses TRBV5-4 and TRBJ2-1, with 13 bases that match TRBD2. The CDR3 loop spans 16 amino acids. V lost 1 base, J lost 2 bases, and 0 bases stayed unmatched. Germline CDR1 and CDR2: SGHNT and YYREEE (reference sequence). Here the CDR3 DNA reads TGTGCCAGCAGCTTGACTAGCGGGGGGGCCTACAATGAGCAGTTCTTC. Residues: CASSLTSGGAYNEQFF.

J is TRBJ1-2 and V is TRBV2; D uncertain. V lost 0 bases to trimming and J lost 10 bases, with 9 bases between them. The CDR3 has 12 residues. The germline gives CDR1 SNHLY, CDR2 FYNNEI. The CDR3 nucleotides read TGTGCCAGCAGTGAAGCCAGAGGGCACTACACCTTC. Its translation is CASSEARGHYTF.

As DNA, the CDR3 is TGTGCCACCAGTGATACCAGAGGCACTGAAGCTTTCTTT. Protein product: CATSDTRGTEAFF. V usage is TRBV24-1 and J usage is TRBJ1-1; D call uncertain. The CDR3 contains 13 residues. Per the germline V gene, CDR1 is KGHDR and CDR2 is SFDVKD. With 3 bases removed from V and 4 bases from J, the gap between germline ends came to 8 bases.

The V gene is TRBV3-1 (or the pseudogene TRBV3-2), the J gene TRBJ2-3, with 9 bases matching TRBD2. There are 16 residues in the CDR3. V trimming: 0 bases; J trimming: 1 base; junction bases outside the gene matches: 2. Germline V gene lookup returns CDR1 LGHDT and CDR2 YNNKEL (reference sequence). The DNA for the CDR3 is TGTGCCAGCAGCCAAGACCGACTAGCGGGCACAGATACGCAGTATTTT. Its translation is CASSQDRLAGTDTQYF.

The sample holds one count of this clone. This chain connects TRBV13 to TRBJ1-1; 7 nucleotides line up with TRBD1. The CDR3 extends over 15 amino acids. Germline CDR1 PRHDT, CDR2 FYEKMQ (reference sequence). J lost 1 base, V lost 5 bases, and 7 bases had no gene match. CDR3: CASSTPQGKNTEAFF. CDR3 nucleotide sequence: TGTGCCAGCAGCACCCCACAGGGGAAGAACACTGAAGCTTTCTTT.

The rearrangement uses TRBV9 and TRBJ2-3; 10 positions match TRBD1. Germline values: CDR1 SGDLS, CDR2 YYNGEE. V gave up 5 bases and J gave up 3 bases; unmatched junction bases: 6. CDR3 length equals 15 residues. CDR3: CASSRQGAVTDTQYF. CDR3 coding DNA: TGTGCCAGCAGTCGACAGGGGGCTGTTACAGATACGCAGTATTTT.

The chain employs TRBV9 and TRBJ1-1, with D perhaps TRBD1 (5 bases). Germline loops: CDR1 SGDLS, CDR2 YYNGEE. V lost 3 bases and J 7 bases, leaving 13 bases between the germline ends. The CDR3 consists of 13 residues. The CDR3 reads CASSASGRVEAFF. CDR3 DNA: TGTGCCAGCAGCGCCTCTGGCAGGGTTGAAGCTTTCTTT.